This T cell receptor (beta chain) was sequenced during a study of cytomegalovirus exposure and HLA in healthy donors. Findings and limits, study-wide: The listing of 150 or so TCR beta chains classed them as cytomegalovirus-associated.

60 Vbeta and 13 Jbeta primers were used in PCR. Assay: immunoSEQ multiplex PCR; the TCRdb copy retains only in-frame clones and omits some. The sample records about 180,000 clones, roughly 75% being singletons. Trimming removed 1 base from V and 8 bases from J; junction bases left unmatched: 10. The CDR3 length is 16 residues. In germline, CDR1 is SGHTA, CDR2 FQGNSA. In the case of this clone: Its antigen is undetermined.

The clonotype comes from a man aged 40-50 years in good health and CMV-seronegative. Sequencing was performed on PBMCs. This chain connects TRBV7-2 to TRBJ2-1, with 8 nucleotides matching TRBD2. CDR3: CASSLVFGGEAYEQFF. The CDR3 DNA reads TGTGCCAGCAGCTTAGTCTTCGGGGGGGAAGCATATGAGCAGTTCTTC.